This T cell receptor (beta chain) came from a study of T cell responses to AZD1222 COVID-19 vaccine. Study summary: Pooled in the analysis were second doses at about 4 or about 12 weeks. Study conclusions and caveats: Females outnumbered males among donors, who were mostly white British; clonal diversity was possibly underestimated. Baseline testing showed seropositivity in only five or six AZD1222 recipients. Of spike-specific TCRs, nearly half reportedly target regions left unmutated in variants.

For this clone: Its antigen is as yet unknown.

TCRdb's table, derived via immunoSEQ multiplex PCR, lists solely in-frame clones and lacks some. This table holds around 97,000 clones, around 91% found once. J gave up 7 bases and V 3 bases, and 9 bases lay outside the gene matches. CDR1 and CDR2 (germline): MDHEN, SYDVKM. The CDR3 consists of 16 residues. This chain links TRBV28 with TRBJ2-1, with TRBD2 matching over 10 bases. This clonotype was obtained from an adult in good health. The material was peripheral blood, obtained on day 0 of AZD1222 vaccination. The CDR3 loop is CASSFQPSGSRNEQFF. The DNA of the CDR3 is TGTGCCAGCAGTTTCCAACCTAGCGGGAGTCGTAATGAGCAGTTCTTC. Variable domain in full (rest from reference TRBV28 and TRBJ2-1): DVKVTQSSRYLVKRTGEKVFLECVQDMDHENMFWYRQDPGLGLRLIYFSYDVKMKEKGDIPEGYSVSREKKERFSLILESASTNQTSMYLCASSFQPSGSRNEQFFGPGTRLTVL.